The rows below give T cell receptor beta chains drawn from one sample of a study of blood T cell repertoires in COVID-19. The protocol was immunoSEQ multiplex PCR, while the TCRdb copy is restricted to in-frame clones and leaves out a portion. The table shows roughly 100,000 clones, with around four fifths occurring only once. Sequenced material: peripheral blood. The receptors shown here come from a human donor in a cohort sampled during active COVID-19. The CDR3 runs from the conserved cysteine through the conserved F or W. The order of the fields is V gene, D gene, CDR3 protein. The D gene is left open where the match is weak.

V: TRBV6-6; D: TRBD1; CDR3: CASSPLDRALDGYTF
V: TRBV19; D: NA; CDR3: CASSLRQATDTQYF
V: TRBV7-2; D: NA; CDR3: CASSPQNRLNYGYTF
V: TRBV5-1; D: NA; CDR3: CASSLRRGDTDTQYF
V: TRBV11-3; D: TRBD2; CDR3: CASSFSSGGAGTDTQYF
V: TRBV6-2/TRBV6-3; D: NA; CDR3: CASSTNRLGTYNEQFF
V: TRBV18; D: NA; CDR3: CASSPDSVGTEAFF
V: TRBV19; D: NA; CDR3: CATTVGRAGGQPQHF
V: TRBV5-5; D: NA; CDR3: CASSLRSSYEQYF
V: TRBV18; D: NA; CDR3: CASSRTQGLPPEAFF
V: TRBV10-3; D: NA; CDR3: CAISDRDTYTDTQYF
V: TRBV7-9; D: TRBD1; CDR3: CASSPDRAAGYTF
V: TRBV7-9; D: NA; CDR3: CASSLGRTRGEQFF
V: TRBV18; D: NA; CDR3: CASTVGDNYGYTF
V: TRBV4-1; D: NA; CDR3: CASSQDGAGTKQYF
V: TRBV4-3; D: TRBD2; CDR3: CASSQAPVAGVTDTQYF
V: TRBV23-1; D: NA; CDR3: CDMPLAPGEKLFF
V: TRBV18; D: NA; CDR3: CASSRTPKGTDTQYF
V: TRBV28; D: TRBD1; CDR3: CASSRAGGTNEKLFF
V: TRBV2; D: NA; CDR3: CASSGSGGSGNTIYF
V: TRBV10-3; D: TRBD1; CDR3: CAISEWTGSNYGYTF
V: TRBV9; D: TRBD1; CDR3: CASSVVPGQGAGNTIYF
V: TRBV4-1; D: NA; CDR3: CASSPVGATMDTEAFF
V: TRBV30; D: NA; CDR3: CAWSGRSRSEQFF
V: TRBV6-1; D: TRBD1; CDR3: CASSVDRVGSNQPQHF
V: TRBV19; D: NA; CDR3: CASSIEGARQSAYEQYF
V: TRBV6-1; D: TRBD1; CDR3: CASSEGQGPSYEQYF
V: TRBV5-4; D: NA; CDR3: CASRPGGEGYGYTF
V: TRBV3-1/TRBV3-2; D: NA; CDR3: CASSPRAGSNTEAFF
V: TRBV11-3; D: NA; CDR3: CASSLVGSSSYNEQFF
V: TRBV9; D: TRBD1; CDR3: CASSARNRGNTGELFF
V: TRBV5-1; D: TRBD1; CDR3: CASREQGGWNTEAFF
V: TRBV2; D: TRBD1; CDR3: CASSGGQGDQPQHF
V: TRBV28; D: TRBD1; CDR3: CASYRQGSGGYTF
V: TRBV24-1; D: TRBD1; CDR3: CATSDSIAGTGYTDTQYF
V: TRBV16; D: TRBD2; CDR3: CASSQGSGNNEQFF
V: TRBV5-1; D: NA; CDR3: CASSLGVGDQPQHF
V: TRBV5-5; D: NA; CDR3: CASSSATNEKLFF
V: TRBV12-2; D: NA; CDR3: CASRRHRVYTYNEQFF
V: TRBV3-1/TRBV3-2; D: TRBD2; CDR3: CASSQALAGLNIQYF
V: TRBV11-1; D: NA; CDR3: CASSLGEVSPLHF
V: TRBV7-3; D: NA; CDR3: CASSDAGPADTQYF
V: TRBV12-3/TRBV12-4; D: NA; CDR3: CASRKGTGGGYTF
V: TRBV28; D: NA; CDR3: CASSFAPPTRPFF
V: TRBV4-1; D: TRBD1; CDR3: CASSQPTAGTEHFNYGYTF
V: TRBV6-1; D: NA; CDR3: CASSERGTRFYEQYF
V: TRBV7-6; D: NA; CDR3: CASSTVRGLGPNAEAFF
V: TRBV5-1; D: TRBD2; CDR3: CASSPIGLVGTSIYNEQFF